This TCR beta chain stems from a study of cytomegalovirus exposure and HLA in healthy donors. Study results and caveats: The study listed roughly 150 cytomegalovirus-associated TCR beta chains. Cytomegalovirus status was reportedly diagnosed by the classifier with high specificity and sensitivity. In vitro checks showed that three CMV-associated chains really do target CMV antigens. There were some public TCRs occurring in many donors, but most TCR sequences were rare.

Trimming shortened V by 3 bases and J by 0 bases, and 9 bases separated the two germline ends. The germline gives CDR1 SGHAT, CDR2 FQNNGV. This CDR3 comprises 15 residues. This clone appeared a single time. The antigen remains unidentified. Clones were sequenced by immunoSEQ multiplex PCR, and TCRdb holds only the in-frame ones, with some missing. The table lists approximately 98,000 clones, approximately 85% of them singletons. The sample was PBMCs. The receptor's source is a woman between 18 and 29 years old in good health and CMV-seronegative. The chain recombines TRBV11-2 with TRBJ1-3; possible D gene TRBD1, 6 bases. CDR3 nucleotide sequence: TGTGCCAGCAGCTTTGGGGGCTACTCTGGAAACACCATATATTTT. Its translation: CASSFGGYSGNTIYF.